The T cell receptor beta chain under discussion was sequenced for a study of cytomegalovirus exposure and HLA in healthy donors (dated by TCRdb to 2016 to 2017). About the study as a whole: According to an earlier analysis of a few hundred of the donors, 200 million or so T cells yielded 95 million to 140 million unique TCR beta sequences and about 300 Gb of sequence data. An early release that covered fewer than 750 HLA-typed donors contained 250 to 350 gigabases of sequencing data and about 93 million unique TCR sequences. Donor age, sex, ethnicity and CMV serostatus were compiled together with the repertoire data. A later analysis re-analyzed previously published TCR beta repertoires from 600 to 850 donors and added high-resolution HLA genotyping to study TCR occurrence patterns. The study combined high-throughput TCR immunosequencing, statistical association of individual TCRs with disease status, and machine learning to predict cytomegalovirus infection status. Among some 400 genotyped donors of the cohort, an average of about 240,000 unique TCR beta nucleotide sequences was sequenced per donor, of which 15% to 20% were non-productive. The number of typed donors differed by locus: about 620-640 for A, B, C, DRB1 and DQB1; 500 to 550 for DQA1; approximately 600 for DPA1; and roughly 470 for DPB1. In addition to the first cohort of 666 subjects, a separate validation cohort of 130 or so different subjects was used. Rather than drawing on any new phenotypic data, the later analysis identified candidate immune exposures from TCR beta sequences and the way those sequences occurred across donors. The genetic ancestry cluster associated with self-reported Caucasian donors included roughly four fifths of the approximately 400 genotyped donors. All discovery cohort repertoires had been generated on a single sequencing platform. The study used immunosequencing to profile the T cell repertoires of approximately 690 subjects and linked those repertoires to cytomegalovirus serostatus. HLA typing included class I and class II loci at four-digit resolution. An earlier analysis of around 640 of the donors used high-throughput TCR beta sequencing to judge whether each TCR beta V gene segment behaved as functional or pseudogenic. A later genetic analysis used genome-wide SNP genotypes for about 60% of the roughly 700 donors, treating that subset as a discovery cohort. A handful of DR-DQ haplotypes were treated as single units for association and clustering because of strong linkage in the cohort. The study aimed to test whether cataloging public T cell receptors could reveal signatures of past pathogen exposure.

The cohort consisted of some 730 healthy bone marrow donors. All cohort members were sampled while nominally healthy, although unrecorded immune exposures were likely present. The donor tested CMV seronegative, placing the donor among the approximately 360 seronegative members of the cohort. Each donor provided a peripheral blood sample, and peripheral blood mononuclear cells were used for TCR beta sequencing. The Qiagen DNeasy Blood Extraction Kit was used to extract genomic DNA from the blood cell samples. What the research found in general, with its limitations: In vitro tests confirmed that a few of the cytomegalovirus-associated TCR beta chains recognize cytomegalovirus antigens. Across donors, most TCR sequences were observed very rarely, whereas some public TCRs were present in many individuals. At a false discovery rate of 0.05, a later analysis linked fewer than 20,000 TCR beta sequences to specific HLA alleles. A group of highly shared sequence variants was considered likely to be a technical artifact of the sequencing pipeline. Because counts were too low, 15 or so rarely observed V segments, including chromosome 9 orphons, were excluded from the earlier analysis of some 590 of the donors. The study listed around 160 TCR beta chains as associated with cytomegalovirus. Several of the top co-occurrence clusters appeared to be linked to parvovirus B19, influenza, CMV and Epstein-Barr virus, according to a later analysis. According to a later genetic analysis, donors in an Asian-associated ancestry cluster had fewer N-insertions in productive TCRs than the approximately 630-donor mean. In an earlier analysis of about 600 of the donors, most TCR beta V segments appeared in productive rearrangements about 90% or about 30% of the time, broadly matching IMGT annotations. CMV serostatus was the only immune exposure information available for the cohort. The classifier was reported to diagnose cytomegalovirus status with high specificity and sensitivity in both the original and validation cohorts. A later analysis found that TCR association rates varied across HLA loci, with DRB1 alleles showing the most associated TCRs and HLA-C alleles the fewest. An association between a missense DCLRE1C variant and V-gene and J-gene trimming of TCR beta chains was found in a later genetic analysis and replicated in an independent cohort. Strong co-occurrence of HLA alleles, especially DR and DQ, made assigning TCR associations to individual alleles difficult. Most CMV-associated TCR beta chains appeared to be HLA-restricted in a later analysis, and the HLA associations seemed to be driven largely by CMV exposure. Linkage disequilibrium might explain the correlated functional status among segregating V segments, but an unknown experimental factor could not be ruled out. This cohort had only TCR beta chains sequenced, and the lack of alpha or paired-chain data limited which features could be detected. Because HLA typing was unavailable for some donors at each locus, only the typed subset was used in association tests. A later analysis found that HLA-associated TCR beta chains were more clonally expanded and had lower generation probabilities than equally common non-associated chains. Presence/absence analyses assumed roughly uniform sequencing depth across donors, an assumption that may not hold. A further reported finding was that TCR beta sequences accurately predicted the HLA-A and HLA-B alleles for most subjects in the first cohort. The authors suggested that the approach could potentially be generalized to other disease states and immunological phenotypes. Some IMGT-functional V segments, including TRBV6-2 and TRBV6-3, could not be told apart with the 87-base-pair reads, so those segments were excluded.

The cysteine opens and the phenylalanine closes a CDR3 of 15 amino acids. This entry keeps only the CDR3 DNA: 45 bases, framed from base 1. V drops 4 bases and J drops 0 bases, leaving 12 bases in between. CDR1 is given as KGHSH and CDR2 as LQKENI, both from the germline V gene. Of note for this clone: What antigen it recognizes has not been identified. Base qualities are not at hand, and no much larger clone is one base apart.

Receptor amplification or capture employed the immunoSEQ multiplex PCR assay. For the multiplex PCR, a mixture combining 60 forward primers for TCR Vbeta segments and 13 reverse primers for TCR Jbeta segments was used. A multiplex PCR assay on genomic DNA amplified the CDR3 region of rearranged TCR beta genes. Amplified TCR beta libraries were sequenced as 87-base-pair reads on the Illumina HiSeq System. The paper's data handling went like this. A later analysis counted tens of millions of unique TCR beta chains across the 666 repertoires, and about 10 million of these chains were shared by at least two donors. Raw reads were error-corrected and collapsed into unique sequences with a nearest-neighbor algorithm that merged closely related sequences to remove PCR and sequencing errors. Alignment of CDR3 sequences to IMGT reference sequences was used to assign V, D and J gene segments. For a sequence to be retained, a match of at least six nucleotides to both a V gene segment and a J gene segment was required. Rearrangements were classified as productive when the CDR3 lacked stop codons and remained in frame with V and J, and all other rearrangements were classified as non-productive. CDR3 was defined by IMGT convention, running from the second conserved V-encoded cysteine to the conserved J-encoded phenylalanine. In an earlier analysis of just under 600 of the donors, sequences lacking an unambiguous match to a single V gene segment were excluded. In an earlier analysis of approximately 550 of the donors, V segments were called functional above 56.7% productive rearrangements and were called segregating when the between-donor standard deviation exceeded 5%. To diagnose cytomegalovirus status from the catalog of TCR beta chain sequences, a statistical classification framework was built. V and J gene assignment, in a later analysis, came from comparing TCR nucleotide sequences with IMGT/GENE-DB human TR gene sequences. Using the TCRdist pipeline, a later analysis assigned CDR3 sequences along with most-parsimonious VDJ recombination scenarios. In a later analysis, each TCR beta chain was defined by its CDR3 amino acid sequence together with its V-gene family, and reads without a unique V-gene family were excluded. As a way to deal with suspected cross-contamination and a sequencing artifact, a later analysis dropped hundreds of nucleotide sequences that were highly shared and had low generation probability. In a later analysis, a clonal expansion index for each public chain was calculated from normalized within-repertoire ranks of inferred template counts. A later analysis computed generation probabilities with a VDJ recombination model fitted to out-of-frame rearrangements, and checked the results against IGoR. A later analysis scored TCR-TCR, TCR-HLA and TCR-CMV co-occurrence with hypergeometric tests, applying a repertoire-size bias correction to TCR pairs. False discovery rates were estimated in a later analysis by permuting HLA or CMV assignments 20 times. In a later analysis, co-occurring TCRs were grouped with DBSCAN, and TCRdist sequence similarity was added when clustering was performed within HLA-allele-positive subsets. For co-occurrence clustering, repertoires with fewer than 30,000 or more than 120,000 public chains were excluded, along with a handful of repertoires with anomalous nucleotide sharing. The clones in this table, taken by TCRdb from immuneACCESS, are in-frame only. Not every clone is retained; where verified, under half of the shortfall comes from an unresolved V gene, and the cause of the rest is unknown. Clonal size and the V and J genes are those of that table, whereas D and trimming came from the DNA. The sample records under 150,000 clones, approximately 84% of which are singletons. Under 3% of the sample is in the top ten clones.

The origin of this receptor is a boy under 10 years old in good health and CMV-seronegative. The sample taken for sequencing was PBMCs. The chain couples TRBV18 to TRBJ1-2; 5 matching bases give a weak D call of TRBD1. The sequence in DNA is TGTGCCAGCTCACTGCAGGGTTCAGCTAACTATGGCTACACCTTC. It translates to CASSLQGSANYGYTF.